This T cell receptor (beta chain) was obtained from a study of blood T cell repertoires in COVID-19. About the study: Symptom resolution, clearance, or two negative PCRs marked donors in Cohort 3 as recovered. Some COVID-19 samples were acute and others convalescent; all came from the United States, Italy and Spain.

Participants' reported clinical history set cohort assignment. V was cut by 2 bases and J by 5 bases, with 12 bases left in between. The CDR3 contains 14 residues. Per the germline V gene, CDR1 is MNHEY and CDR2 is SVGAGI. Libraries were prepared by immunoSEQ multiplex PCR; TCRdb keeps only in-frame clonotypes and omits some of them. The data show fewer than 350,000 clones, approximately 90% seen once. This chain joins TRBV6-5 and TRBJ1-1; no firm D call. The source of this sequence is a woman in her sixties or seventies in a cohort exposed to, infected with or recovered from COVID-19 (not recorded which). Source material: PBMCs or T cells enriched from blood (not recorded which). Written as DNA, the CDR3 is TGTGCCAGCAGTTACCCGGGCTCGGGGACTGAAGCTTTCTTT. Protein product: CASSYPGSGTEAFF.